These T cell receptor beta chains were read from a single sample in a study of T cells of healthy individuals. TCRdb independently ran MiXCR on the 5' RACE reads; one entry per CDR3 protein. There are 90,000 to 100,000 distinct CDR3 sequences in the sample; 17% occur only once, and about 6% lies in the top ten. These receptor sequences come from a human donor in good health. CDR3s include the opening cysteine and the closing phenylalanine or tryptophan. D genes are given only for firm matches. Only some rows state a clone size, as once, few, many or a class for expanded clones.

size	V	D	J	CDR3	DNA
NA	TRBV5-1	NA	TRBJ2-7	CASSLALQGPYEQYF	TGCGCCAGCAGCTTGGCCTTACAGGGCCCCTACGAGCAGTACTTC
many	TRBV6-5	NA	TRBJ1-2	CASSALQDNYGYTF	TGTGCCAGCAGTGCCCTACAGGATAACTATGGCTACACCTTC
many	TRBV6-2/TRBV6-3	NA	TRBJ2-1	CASSYSEERGEQFF	TGTGCCAGCAGTTACTCCGAGGAAAGGGGTGAGCAGTTCTTC
NA	TRBV4-3	NA	TRBJ2-5	CASSQDRTGGQTQYF	TGCGCCAGCAGCCAAGATCGAACGGGCGGGCAGACCCAGTACTTC
many	TRBV29-1	TRBD2	TRBJ2-1	CSVVSWTSGVDEQFF	TGCAGCGTTGTGTCTTGGACTAGCGGGGTCGATGAGCAGTTCTTC
many	TRBV20-1	NA	TRBJ2-1	CSAPLGGVYNEQFF	TGCAGTGCTCCCCTGGGCGGGGTCTACAATGAGCAGTTCTTC
NA	TRBV2	NA	TRBJ2-7	CASKGPLSYEQYF	TGTGCCAGCAAGGGACCCCTATCCTACGAGCAGTACTTC
NA	TRBV6-5	TRBD1	TRBJ1-3	CASSRQGRSGNTIYF	TGTGCCAGCAGTCGACAGGGGCGCTCTGGAAACACCATATATTTT
many	TRBV5-6	NA	TRBJ2-5	CASSWGTSQETQYF	TGTGCCAGCAGCTGGGGGACGAGCCAAGAGACCCAGTACTTC
NA	TRBV6-6	NA	TRBJ2-7	CASRPHDREVHEQYF	TGTGCCAGCAGACCCCATGACAGGGAGGTCCACGAGCAGTACTTC
few	TRBV29-1	TRBD1	TRBJ2-7	CSVRGTGYSYEQYF	TGCAGCGTTAGAGGGACAGGCTATTCCTACGAGCAGTACTTC
few	TRBV28	NA	TRBJ2-3	CASRVPGTSADTQYF	TGTGCCAGCAGGGTCCCCGGGACGAGTGCAGATACGCAGTATTTT
NA	TRBV5-1	TRBD2	TRBJ2-1	CASSLVAGGPVEQFF	TGCGCCAGCAGCTTGGTAGCGGGGGGGCCGGTTGAGCAGTTCTTC
NA	TRBV7-9	NA	TRBJ2-7	CASSLDSYWGGSDEQYF	TGTGCCAGCAGCTTAGACAGTTATTGGGGTGGATCCGACGAGCAGTACTTC
NA	TRBV2	TRBD1	TRBJ2-7	CASSGDRGIEQYF	TGTGCCAGCAGCGGGGACAGGGGGATCGAGCAGTACTTC
few	TRBV4-3	TRBD2	TRBJ2-3	CASSQELAGGLSDTQYF	TGCGCCAGCAGCCAAGAACTAGCGGGAGGGCTTTCAGATACGCAGTATTTT
NA	TRBV11-2	NA	TRBJ2-7	CAPGGLRYYEQYF	TGTGCCCCAGGCGGACTAAGGTATTACGAGCAGTACTTC
few	TRBV12-3/TRBV12-4	TRBD1	TRBJ2-2	CASKRQGATFELFF	TGTGCCAGCAAGAGGCAGGGGGCAACTTTCGAGCTGTTTTTT
few	TRBV2	NA	TRBJ1-5	CASSEQGPRSNQPQHF	TGTGCCAGCAGTGAGCAGGGACCTAGGAGCAATCAGCCCCAGCATTTT
NA	TRBV4-1	TRBD2	TRBJ2-3	CASSQGLAGTDTQYF	TGCGCCAGCAGCCAAGGACTAGCGGGCACAGATACGCAGTATTTT
many	TRBV20-1	NA	TRBJ1-6	CSAAGPYNSPLHF	TGCAGTGCCGCCGGGCCCTATAATTCACCCCTCCACTTT
many	TRBV6-1	NA	TRBJ2-3	CASSEGPTDTQYF	TGTGCCAGCAGTGAAGGCCCCACAGATACGCAGTATTTT
NA	TRBV7-2	NA	TRBJ2-7	CASSLWSGYEQYF	TGTGCCAGCAGCTTATGGTCCGGCTACGAGCAGTACTTC
NA	TRBV6-5	NA	TRBJ1-2	CASSSAENYGYTF	TGTGCCAGCAGTTCCGCAGAAAACTATGGCTACACCTTC
few	TRBV28	NA	TRBJ1-2	CASSPDPGGYTF	TGTGCCAGCAGTCCCGACCCGGGGGGCTACACCTTC
many	TRBV3-1	NA	TRBJ1-2	CASSLLDPHRYGYTF	TGTGCCAGCAGCCTACTAGACCCCCATCGCTATGGCTACACCTTC
many	TRBV20-1	NA	TRBJ1-1	CSARTVKVNTEAFF	TGCAGTGCTAGAACCGTAAAGGTGAACACTGAAGCTTTCTTT
many	TRBV18	NA	TRBJ1-5	CASSSRRGVWQPQHF	TGTGCCAGCTCCTCACGGCGGGGGGTATGGCAGCCCCAGCATTTT
few	TRBV11-2	NA	TRBJ1-5	CASTPLPNQPQHF	TGTGCCAGCACCCCTTTGCCGAATCAGCCCCAGCATTTT
many	TRBV18	TRBD2	TRBJ2-1	CASSSNLAGVRDEQFF	TGTGCCAGCTCATCAAATTTAGCGGGAGTGCGTGATGAGCAGTTCTTC
NA	TRBV12-3/TRBV12-4	NA	TRBJ2-1	CASRGIEYSEQFF	TGTGCCAGCAGGGGGATTGAGTACAGTGAGCAGTTCTTC
NA	TRBV28	TRBD2	TRBJ2-3	CASKPSPGAGVTVTQYF	TGTGCCAGCAAACCCTCACCTGGAGCGGGGGTAACGGTTACGCAGTATTTT